This T cell receptor beta chain was found in a study of T cell changes during pregnancy in multiple sclerosis. With 5 bases clipped from V and 6 bases from J, the junction kept 1 base outside the gene matches. The CDR3 runs 12 residues. Germline lookup yields CDR1 SGHVS and CDR2 FQNEAQ. The data were produced by immunoSEQ multiplex PCR, yet TCRdb's version contains in-frame clones alone and is incomplete. The sample consists of some 77,000 clones, more than 80% of them appearing once. V and J are TRBV7-8 and TRBJ2-3; 8 bases fit TRBD2. The sequencing here drew on CD4+ T cells from peripheral blood mononuclear cells, taken before pregnancy. This clonotype was obtained from a female donor with multiple sclerosis, enrolled in a pregnancy study. The CDR3 DNA follows: TGTGCCAGCAGCCCGGGGGGGGATACGCAGTATTTT. This codes for CASSPGGDTQYF.